This T cell receptor beta chain was recorded in a study of CD8+CD57+ T cells in acquired aplastic anemia. Overall study: The average for DNA from sorted CD4+ and CD8+ cells was approximately 3.2 ug. General study points: Patients showed no significant difference from controls in CD8+ Simpson's diversity.

TCR beta VDJ and CDR3 profiling used genomic DNA as template. From the reads, TCRdb called clonotypes with MiXCR, one entry per CDR3 protein. In the table there are about 240,000 distinct CDR3 sequences, roughly half of which are singletons. Comments on this clonotype: Its specificity is not known.

Sequencing was done on patients that had shown CD8+CD57+ cell expansion by flow cytometry. No therapy had been given to the patients at the time of blood sampling. Trimming removed 3 bases at V and 1 base at J, with 12 bases between. Germline V gene sequence: CDR1 SGDLS, CDR2 YYNGEE. The CDR3 has 15 residues. Sequencing was carried out using sorted CD4+, CD8+, or CD8+CD57+ T cells (not recorded which) from PBMCs. The chain recombines TRBV9 with TRBJ2-3, with D possibly being TRBD1 or TRBD2 (5 bases each). The source is a human donor with aplastic anemia. In nucleotides, the CDR3 is TGTGCCAGCAGCGCTCGGGGACCCGGCACAGATACGCAGTATTTT. It encodes CASSARGPGTDTQYF.